In its sample, the clone carrying this TCR beta chain was seen many times. What it binds is not known. The sample is drawn from a study of T-cell memory formation after mild COVID-19. Study in general: TCR clusters mostly belonged to single donors.

TCRdb redid the calling of the 5' RACE reads with MiXCR, one entry per CDR3 protein. This table holds under 40,000 distinct CDR3 sequences, 5% to 7% found once. Study-wide results and caveats: Some clones that responded turned up in pre-infection memory, which suggests that cross-reactive memory joined in. Clones that shrank (day 15 to 85) were balanced CD4/CD8, whereas later expanders leaned CD4+. The CD4+ clones that contracted clustered mainly within CM and EM, and the CD8+ clones concentrated in EMRA.

The CDR3 has 15 residues. V was trimmed by 3 bases and J by 3 bases, leaving 17 bases between them. Germline V gives CDR1 DFQATT, CDR2 SNEGSKA (reference sequence). The origin of this receptor is an adult who had mild COVID-19 (a few samples of this study predate the infection). Cell type and time point are not known. The genes are TRBV20-1 and TRBJ1-1; a weak D match, TRBD1 (5 bases). Sequencing was done on a sample of PBMCs or a T cell subset sorted from them (not recorded which). The CDR3 reads CSASGGTGRDTEAFF. Here the CDR3 DNA reads TGCAGTGCTAGCGGAGGGACGGGGCGGGACACTGAAGCTTTCTTT.